The next 29 T cell receptor beta chains were all read from a single sample in a study of cytomegalovirus exposure and HLA in healthy donors. The PCR ran on 60 Vbeta and 13 Jbeta primers. Repertoires were generated with immunoSEQ multiplex PCR, while TCRdb's copy carries only in-frame clones and drops some. The table lists just over 150,000 clones, more than 70% of them singletons. Sequencing was performed on PBMCs. The origin of the receptors is a male donor in good health and CMV-seropositive.

CDR3 region: CASSLGHSETQYF. CDR3 DNA: TGTGCCAGCAGTTTAGGACATAGTGAGACCCAGTACTTC. This rearrangement joins TRBV6-5 to TRBJ2-5; D possibly corresponds to TRBD1 (5 bases). Germline values: CDR1 MNHEY, CDR2 SVGAGI. The CDR3 sequence is 13 residues long. Trimming removed 4 bases at V and 5 bases at J, with 11 bases between.

The J gene is TRBJ1-1, the V gene TRBV28, with 7 bases matching TRBD1. There are 14 residues in the CDR3. Germline trimming cut 5 bases from V and 4 bases from J; bases unmatched to any gene: 7. CDR1 and CDR2 (germline): MDHEN, SYDVKM. In DNA, the CDR3 is TGTGCCAGCAGTCGACAGGGTTTCGGCACTGAAGCTTTCTTT. Translating it yields CASSRQGFGTEAFF.

Remarks on this clone: The junction shows a germline mismatch at one end, possibly a read error. The gene calls are TRBV7-9 and TRBJ1-2; D unresolved. The CDR3 sequence is 14 residues long. Germline V gene lookup returns CDR1 SEHNR and CDR2 FQNEAQ (reference sequence). The CDR3 bases are TGTTCCAGCAGCTTAGTGGGCAAGAACTATGGCTACACCTTC. It is translated as CSSSLVGKNYGYTF.

This chain connects TRBV18 to TRBJ1-2; possibly TRBD1 for D (5 bases). V lost 3 bases and J lost 8, with 10 bases in between. This CDR3 region has 12 residues. Germline lookup yields CDR1 KGHSH and CDR2 LQKENI. CDR3: CASSPGLHGYTF. The CDR3 coding sequence is TGTGCCAGCTCACCGGGACTCCACGGCTACACCTTC.

This clone was recorded once. This chain connects TRBV15 to TRBJ2-5; no clear D gene. Trimming removed 0 bases from V and 0 bases from J, with 11 bases in between. Germline V gives CDR1 LNHNV, CDR2 YYDKDF (reference sequence). There are 16 residues in the CDR3. In nucleotides, the CDR3 is TGTGCCACCAGCAGAGAAACTACTTTGTACCAAGAGACCCAGTACTTC. It is translated as CATSRETTLYQETQYF.

This clone was seen a single time. The V gene is TRBV7-9, the J gene TRBJ2-1; 10 bases match TRBD2. The CDR3 runs 18 residues. CDR1 and CDR2 (germline): SEHNR, FQNEAQ (reference sequence). The trim removed 0 bases at V and 5 bases at J, leaving 10 bases unmatched. The CDR3 DNA follows: TGTGCCAGCAGCTTAGCGGGGCGTGGACTAGCGGCAAACAATGAGCAGTTCTTC. This encodes CASSLAGRGLAANNEQFF. Together with reference TRBV7-9 and TRBJ2-1, the CDR3 gives the full variable domain: DTGVSQNPRHKITKRGQNVTFRCDPISEHNRLYWYRQTLGQGPEFLTYFQNEAQLEKSRLLSDRFSAERPKGSFSTLEIQRTEQGDSAMYLCASSLAGRGLAANNEQFFGPGTRLTVL.

V is TRBV7-3 and J is TRBJ1-1, with 7 bases aligning to TRBD1. The length of the CDR3 is 13 residues. The germline CDR1 and CDR2 sequences are SGHTA and FQGTGA. V was pared by 5 bases and J by 10 bases, with 10 bases of the junction left unmatched. The CDR3 region is CASSHGTVGAAFF. The CDR3 nucleotides are TGTGCCAGCAGCCACGGGACAGTCGGGGCAGCTTTCTTT.

J is TRBJ1-1 and V is TRBV28; D possibly corresponds to TRBD1 (6 bases). The CDR3 loop spans 14 amino acids. Deletions cut 5 bases from V and 5 bases from J, with 15 bases between. Germline V gene data show CDR1 as MDHEN and CDR2 as SYDVKM. The CDR3 reads CASSPYRDETEAFF. In nucleotides, the CDR3 is TGTGCCAGCAGTCCCTACAGGGATGAAACTGAAGCTTTCTTT.

CDR3 sequence: CASSLGRGQSSVETQYF. The CDR3 bases are TGTGCCAGCAGCTTAGGACGCGGCCAGAGTAGCGTCGAGACCCAGTACTTC. This sequence joins TRBV11-3 and TRBJ2-5, with TRBD2 as a possible D gene (5 bases). The V and J ends lost 1 base and 5 bases respectively, with 20 bases between them. The germline CDR1 and CDR2 sequences are SGHNT and YENEEA. This CDR3 has 17 residues.

This chain connects TRBV5-4 to TRBJ2-7, with D unresolved. The CDR3 length is 12 residues. Trimming took 2 bases from V and 0 from J, leaving 3 bases between them. CDR1 is SGHNT, CDR2 YYREEE, per germline (reference sequence). CDR3 sequence: CASSFNSYEQYF. The CDR3 DNA is TGTGCCAGCAGCTTCAACTCCTACGAGCAGTACTTC. Full variable domain (outside the CDR3, taken from reference TRBV5-4 and TRBJ2-7): ETGVTQSPTHLIKTRGQQVTLRCSSQSGHNTVSWYQQALGQGPQFIFQYYREEENGRGNFPPRFSGLQFPNYSSELNVNALELDDSALYLCASSFNSYEQYFGPGTRLTVT.

The chain recombines TRBV5-1 with TRBJ1-2, with D perhaps matching TRBD1 (5 bases). The CDR3 is 14 amino acids. The V and J ends lost 0 bases and 5 bases respectively, with 11 bases between them. Germline V gene lookup returns CDR1 SGHRS and CDR2 YFSETQ. In DNA, the CDR3 is TGCGCCAGCAGCTTGGGGGACGGGAGTTATGGCTACACCTTC. Residues: CASSLGDGSYGYTF.

This clone has only a few counts. The gene calls are TRBV19 and TRBJ1-1; 9 nucleotides line up with TRBD1. The CDR3 has 12 amino acids. Germline CDR1 reads LNHDA; CDR2 reads SQIVND (reference sequence). V shed 4 bases, J shed 6 bases, and the junction held 0 bases outside the gene matches. CDR3 in amino acids: CASSRTGAEAFF. The DNA of the CDR3 is TGTGCCAGTAGTAGGACAGGGGCTGAAGCTTTCTTT.

This clone was detected once. The chain links TRBV4-2 to TRBJ2-3, with D tentatively TRBD2 (6 bases). Germline CDR1 and CDR2: LGHNA and YNFKEQ. The CDR3 extends over 15 amino acids. V was clipped by 8 bases and J by 3 bases, with 18 bases between them. CDR3 residues: CASGRSVDGTDTQYF. DNA of the CDR3: TGTGCCAGCGGGAGGTCGGTTGACGGAACAGATACGCAGTATTTT.

The gene calls are TRBV28 and TRBJ2-7, with D possibly matching TRBD1 (6 bases). V was pared by 5 bases and J by 3 bases, with 8 bases between. The length of the CDR3 is 12 residues. From germline, CDR1 is MDHEN and CDR2 SYDVKM. The CDR3 DNA sequence: TGTGCCAGCAGTGCACAGGGCTACGAGCAGTACTTC. Translating it yields CASSAQGYEQYF.

The chain couples TRBV5-1 to TRBJ1-6; 7 positions agree with TRBD1. V lost 1 base and J lost 7; bases outside the gene matches: 2. The CDR3 loop spans 14 amino acids. Germline V lookup: CDR1 SGHRS, CDR2 YFSETQ. The CDR3 DNA follows: TGCGCCAGCAGCTTGAACAGGGGAAATTCACCCCTCCACTTT. It specifies CASSLNRGNSPLHF. Variable domain in full (rest from reference TRBV5-1 and TRBJ1-6): KAGVTQTPRYLIKTRGQQVTLSCSPISGHRSVSWYQQTPGQGLQFLFEYFSETQRNKGNFPGRFSGRQFSNSRSEMNVSTLELGDSALYLCASSLNRGNSPLHFGNGTRLTVT.

The chain carries TRBV2 and TRBJ2-7; D call uncertain. The CDR3 spans 12 residues. Germline CDR1 and CDR2: SNHLY and FYNNEI. Trimming took 7 bases from V and 6 from J, leaving 13 bases between them. CDR3 loop: CASKRQVSEQYF. Written as DNA, the CDR3 is TGTGCCAGCAAGAGGCAAGTATCCGAGCAGTACTTC.

This rearrangement joins TRBV5-1 to TRBJ1-1, with D possibly being TRBD1 (6 bases). The CDR3 covers 16 residues. Trimming left V 1 base short and J 5 bases short, with 18 bases between. CDR1 and CDR2 from the germline V gene are SGHRS and YFSETQ. DNA of the CDR3: TGCGCCAGCAGCTTGTCCCAGGACAGCTGGGTAACTGAAGCTTTCTTT. Translated, it gives CASSLSQDSWVTEAFF.

The CDR3 DNA reads as TGTGCCAGTAGATCCCCGGGACTAGCGATTGTGAATGAGCAGTTCTTC. Translation gives CASRSPGLAIVNEQFF. This chain connects TRBV19 to TRBJ2-1; 10 bases agree with TRBD2. This CDR3 has 16 residues. Per germline, CDR1 LNHDA and CDR2 SQIVND (reference sequence). V trimming: 6 bases; J trimming: 7 bases; junction bases outside the gene matches: 12. The full variable domain, in which reference TRBV19 and TRBJ2-1 provide the parts outside the CDR3, is DGGITQSPKYLFRKEGQNVTLSCEQNLNHDAMYWYRQDPGQGLRLIYYSQIVNDFQKGDIAEGYSVSREKKESFPLTVTSAQKNPTAFYLCASRSPGLAIVNEQFFGPGTRLTVL.

The chain combines TRBV10-3 with TRBJ2-6; 8 bases agree with TRBD1. Germline V lookup: CDR1 ENHRY, CDR2 SYGVKD. The CDR3 consists of 17 residues. Trimming removed 11 bases from V and 1 base from J; junction bases left unmatched: 13. In nucleotides, the CDR3 is TGTGCCGCCGGCGGCAGACAGGGGACGTCTGGGGCCAACGTCCTGACTTTC. Translation gives CAAGGRQGTSGANVLTF.

V usage is TRBV28 and J usage is TRBJ2-3; maybe TRBD2 (5 bases). Trimming took 4 bases from V and 3 from J, leaving 11 bases between them. The CDR3 has 14 amino acids. From germline, CDR1 is MDHEN and CDR2 SYDVKM. The CDR3, as DNA: TGTGCCAGCAGTTCCGGAGGACTTACAGATACGCAGTATTTT. It yields the protein CASSSGGLTDTQYF.

The chain joins TRBV20-1 to TRBJ2-7, with no clear D. Per the germline V gene, CDR1 is DFQATT and CDR2 is SNEGSKA (reference sequence). The ends were cut back, 0 bases at V and 7 bases at J, with 4 bases in the middle. There are 10 residues in the CDR3. CDR3 in amino acids: CSARDREQYF. CDR3 nucleotides: TGCAGTGCTAGAGACAGGGAGCAGTACTTC.

The CDR3 loop is CASSLGHLNEQFF. CDR3 sequence (DNA): TGTGCCAGCAGTTTGGGACACCTTAATGAGCAGTTCTTC. The chain joins TRBV6-5 to TRBJ2-1; weak D call: TRBD1 (6 bases). Deletions cut 4 bases from V and 7 bases from J, with 11 bases between. Germline CDR1 is MNHEY and CDR2 is SVGAGI. The CDR3 consists of 13 residues.

The J gene is TRBJ1-5, the V gene TRBV5-4, with 9 bases that match TRBD1. The CDR3 spans 15 residues. Germline V lookup: CDR1 SGHNT, CDR2 YYREEE (reference sequence). Trimming took 4 bases from V and 0 from J; bases not matched to a gene: 2. As DNA, the CDR3 is TGTGCCAGCAGCCAGGACAGGGGTAGCAATCAGCCCCAGCATTTT. Amino acids: CASSQDRGSNQPQHF. Together with reference TRBV5-4 and TRBJ1-5, the CDR3 gives the full variable domain: ETGVTQSPTHLIKTRGQQVTLRCSSQSGHNTVSWYQQALGQGPQFIFQYYREEENGRGNFPPRFSGLQFPNYSSELNVNALELDDSALYLCASSQDRGSNQPQHFGDGTRLSIL.

Only one count was recorded for this clone. The chain recombines TRBV28 with TRBJ2-1, with 8 nucleotides matching TRBD2. The CDR3 sequence is 14 residues long. Germline CDR1 MDHEN, CDR2 SYDVKM. Trimming took 4 bases from V and 7 from J; bases not matched to a gene: 6. The chain's CDR3 is CASSSGTRRNEQFF. The CDR3 DNA reads TGTGCCAGCAGTTCCGGGACTAGAAGGAATGAGCAGTTCTTC.

This CDR3 is CAWLHGTGEDTQYF. Here the CDR3 DNA reads TGTGCCTGGCTGCATGGGACAGGGGAAGATACGCAGTATTTT. V gene TRBV30 combines with J gene TRBJ2-3; the match to TRBD1 covers 10 bases. Losses at the gene ends were 5 bases for V and 5 bases for J; bases not matched to a gene: 7. The CDR3 length is 14 residues. Looked up from germline, CDR1 is GTSNPN and CDR2 is SVGIG (reference sequence).

V gene TRBV9 combines with J gene TRBJ2-5; 13 bases are a match to TRBD2. With the DNA end fitting TRBJ2-7 better, the J assignment may be wrong. Germline V lookup: CDR1 SGDLS, CDR2 YYNGEE. This CDR3 is 16 amino acids long. CDR3 protein: CASSSRLAGGPNEQYF. In nucleotides, the CDR3 is TGTGCCAGCAGCTCCCGACTAGCGGGAGGTCCCAACGAGCAGTACTTC.

V is TRBV9 and J is TRBJ1-4; D remains ambiguous. The germline CDR1 and CDR2 sequences are SGDLS and YYNGEE. This CDR3 has 14 residues. V was trimmed by 0 bases and J by 3 bases, leaving 6 bases between them. The DNA of the CDR3 is TGTGCCAGCAGCGTAGCTACAGCTAATGAAAAACTGTTTTTT. The encoded protein is CASSVATANEKLFF.

This clone came up once. This rearrangement joins TRBV6-6 to TRBJ1-2; tentatively, D is TRBD1 (6 bases). The CDR3 length is 15 residues. Germline CDR1 reads MNHNY; CDR2 reads SVGAGI (reference sequence). With 7 bases removed from V and 4 bases from J, the gap between germline ends came to 19 bases. The CDR3 is CASTDGGHGSYGYTF. DNA of the CDR3: TGTGCCAGCACCGACGGGGGGCACGGCTCCTATGGCTACACCTTC.

Concerning this clone: An end of the junction does not agree with germline; a read error may underlie this. The chain employs TRBV7-9 and TRBJ1-1; tentative D call: TRBD1 (5 bases). This CDR3 has 12 amino acids. Germline V CDR1 and CDR2: SEHNR, FQNEAQ (reference sequence). The CDR3 loop reads CSSSQGTGQAFF. CDR3 DNA: TGTTCCAGCAGCCAAGGAACAGGCCAAGCTTTCTTT.